The source of this T cell receptor (beta chain) is a study of control samples from healthy donors and cancer patients. Produced via immunoSEQ multiplex PCR; TCRdb's table is partial and in-frame only. The data show 130,000 or so clones, around nine tenths seen once. Germline lookup yields CDR1 SGHNT and CDR2 YENEEA. This CDR3 comprises 13 residues. Trimming left V 1 base short and J 5 bases short, with 6 bases between. This clone has just one count. The sample was blood. The gene calls are TRBV11-3 and TRBJ2-1; D is unresolved. The receptor comes from a man aged 45-65 years in good health. The CDR3 region has the DNA TGTGCCAGCAGCTTAGTCGTCCACAATGAGCAGTTCTTC. Translation gives CASSLVVHNEQFF.